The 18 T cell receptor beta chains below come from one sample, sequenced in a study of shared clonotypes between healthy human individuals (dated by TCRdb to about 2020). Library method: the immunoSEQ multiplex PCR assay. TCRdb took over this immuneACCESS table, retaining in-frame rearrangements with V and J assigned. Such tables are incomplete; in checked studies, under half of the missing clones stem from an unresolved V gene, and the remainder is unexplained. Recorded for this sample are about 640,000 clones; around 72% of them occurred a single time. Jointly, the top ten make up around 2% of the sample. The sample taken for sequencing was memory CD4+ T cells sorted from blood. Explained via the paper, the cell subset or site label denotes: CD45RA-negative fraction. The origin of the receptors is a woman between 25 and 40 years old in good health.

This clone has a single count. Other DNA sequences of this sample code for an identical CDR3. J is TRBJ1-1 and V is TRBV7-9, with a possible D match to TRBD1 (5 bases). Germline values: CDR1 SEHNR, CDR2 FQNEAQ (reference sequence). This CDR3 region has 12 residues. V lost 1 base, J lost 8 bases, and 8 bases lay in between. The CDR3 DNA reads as TGTGCCAGCAGCTTAGGTCCAGGGGAAGCTTTCTTT. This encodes CASSLGPGEAFF.

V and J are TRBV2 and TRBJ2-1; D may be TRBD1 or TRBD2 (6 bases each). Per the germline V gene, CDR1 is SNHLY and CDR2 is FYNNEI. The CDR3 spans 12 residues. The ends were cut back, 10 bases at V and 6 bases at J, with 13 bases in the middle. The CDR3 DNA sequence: TGTGCCACCTATGGGGGGCCCAATGAGCAGTTCTTC. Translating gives CATYGGPNEQFF.

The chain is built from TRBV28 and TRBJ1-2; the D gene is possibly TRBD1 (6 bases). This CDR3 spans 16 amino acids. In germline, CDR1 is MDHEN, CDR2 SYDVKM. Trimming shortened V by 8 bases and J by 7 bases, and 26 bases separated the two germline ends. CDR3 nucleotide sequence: TGTGCCAGCGGAACCCGTCCGGGACACCTTGCTGGTGGCTACACCTTC. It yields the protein CASGTRPGHLAGGYTF.

CDR3 sequence reads: CASRSSGTGNYEQYF. The CDR3 DNA is TGTGCCAGCAGGTCCTCAGGGACCGGAAACTACGAGCAGTACTTC. The genes are TRBV2 and TRBJ2-7; D may be TRBD1 or TRBD2 (5 bases each). The V end lost 6 bases, the J end lost 3 bases, and 18 bases lay between the germline ends. This CDR3 is 15 amino acids long. Germline V CDR1 and CDR2: SNHLY, FYNNEI.

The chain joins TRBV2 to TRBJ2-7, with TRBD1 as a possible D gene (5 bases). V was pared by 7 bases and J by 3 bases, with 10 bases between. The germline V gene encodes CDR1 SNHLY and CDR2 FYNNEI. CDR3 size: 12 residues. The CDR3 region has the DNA TGTGCCAGCAACCGGCAGGGCTACGAGCAGTACTTC. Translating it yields CASNRQGYEQYF.

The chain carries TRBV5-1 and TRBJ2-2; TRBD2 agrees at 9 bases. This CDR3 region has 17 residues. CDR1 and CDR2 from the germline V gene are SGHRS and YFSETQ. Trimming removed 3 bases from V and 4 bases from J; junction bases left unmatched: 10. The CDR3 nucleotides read TGCGCCAGCAGCTCGGTTCGCGGGAGGGTCGGCACCGGGGAGCTGTTTTTT. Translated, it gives CASSSVRGRVGTGELFF.

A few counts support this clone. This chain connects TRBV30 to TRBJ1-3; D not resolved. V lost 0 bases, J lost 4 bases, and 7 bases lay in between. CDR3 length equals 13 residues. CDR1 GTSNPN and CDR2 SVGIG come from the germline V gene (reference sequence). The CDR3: CAWSVAGGNTIYF. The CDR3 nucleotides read TGTGCCTGGAGTGTGGCCGGAGGAAACACCATATATTTT.

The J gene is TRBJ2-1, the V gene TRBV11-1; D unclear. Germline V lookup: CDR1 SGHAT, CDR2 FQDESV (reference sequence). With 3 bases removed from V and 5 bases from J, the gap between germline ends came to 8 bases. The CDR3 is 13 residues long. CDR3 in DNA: TGTGCCAGCAGCTTCGGGCTGAACAATGAGCAGTTCTTC. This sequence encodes CASSFGLNNEQFF.

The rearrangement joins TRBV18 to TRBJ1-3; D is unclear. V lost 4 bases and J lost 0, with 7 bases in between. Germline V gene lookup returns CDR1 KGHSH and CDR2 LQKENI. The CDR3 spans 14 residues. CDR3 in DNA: TGTGCCAGCTCACGAGAAAGCTCTGGAAACACCATATATTTT. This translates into CASSRESSGNTIYF.

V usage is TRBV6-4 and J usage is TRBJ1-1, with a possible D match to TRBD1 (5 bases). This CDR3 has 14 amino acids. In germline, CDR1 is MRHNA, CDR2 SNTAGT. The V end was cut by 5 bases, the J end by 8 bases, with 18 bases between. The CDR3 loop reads CASSRGGGMTEAFF. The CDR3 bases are TGTGCCAGCAGTCGCGGGGGGGGAATGACGGAAGCTTTCTTT.

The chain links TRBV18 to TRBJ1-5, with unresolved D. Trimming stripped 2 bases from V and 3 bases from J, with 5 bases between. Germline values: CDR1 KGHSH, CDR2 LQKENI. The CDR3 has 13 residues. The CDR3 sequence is CASSPDANQPQHF. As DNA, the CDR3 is TGTGCCAGCTCACCAGACGCCAATCAGCCCCAGCATTTT. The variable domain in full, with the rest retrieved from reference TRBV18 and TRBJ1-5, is NAGVMQNPRHLVRRRGQEARLRCSPMKGHSHVYWYRQLPEEGLKFMVYLQKENIIDESGMPKERFSAEFPKEGPSILRIQQVVRGDSAAYFCASSPDANQPQHFGDGTRLSIL.

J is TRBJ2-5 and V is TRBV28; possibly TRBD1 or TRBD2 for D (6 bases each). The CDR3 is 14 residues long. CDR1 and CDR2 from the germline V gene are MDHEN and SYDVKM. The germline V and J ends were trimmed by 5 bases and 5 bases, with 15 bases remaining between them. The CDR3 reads CASSHYRDLETQYF. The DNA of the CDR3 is TGTGCCAGCAGTCATTACAGGGACTTGGAGACCCAGTACTTC.

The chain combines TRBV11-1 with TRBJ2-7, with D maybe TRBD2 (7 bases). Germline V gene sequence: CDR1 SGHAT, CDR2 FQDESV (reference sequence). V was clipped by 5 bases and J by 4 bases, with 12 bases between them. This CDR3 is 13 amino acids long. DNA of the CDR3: TGTGCCAGCAGCCCCAGGGGAGGGTACGAGCAGTACTTC. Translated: CASSPRGGYEQYF.

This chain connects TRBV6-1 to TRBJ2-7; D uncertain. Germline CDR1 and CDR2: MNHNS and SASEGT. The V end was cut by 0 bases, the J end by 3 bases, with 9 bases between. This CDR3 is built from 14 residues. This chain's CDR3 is CASSEASANYEQYF. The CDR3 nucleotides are TGTGCCAGCAGTGAAGCTTCGGCAAACTACGAGCAGTACTTC.

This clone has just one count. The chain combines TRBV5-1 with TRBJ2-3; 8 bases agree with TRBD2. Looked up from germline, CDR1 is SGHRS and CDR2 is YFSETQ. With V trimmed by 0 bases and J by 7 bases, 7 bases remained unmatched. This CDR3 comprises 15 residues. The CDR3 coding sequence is TGCGCCAGCAGCTTGGCCAGCGGGAGTGATAATACGCAGTATTTT. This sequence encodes CASSLASGSDNTQYF.

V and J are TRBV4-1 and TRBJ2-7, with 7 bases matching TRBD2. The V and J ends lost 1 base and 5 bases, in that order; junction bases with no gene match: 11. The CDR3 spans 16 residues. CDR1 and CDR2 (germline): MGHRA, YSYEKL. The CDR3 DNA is TGCGCCAGCAGCCAAGGACCGGCAGCGGGATTCGACGAGCAGTACTTC. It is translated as CASSQGPAAGFDEQYF.

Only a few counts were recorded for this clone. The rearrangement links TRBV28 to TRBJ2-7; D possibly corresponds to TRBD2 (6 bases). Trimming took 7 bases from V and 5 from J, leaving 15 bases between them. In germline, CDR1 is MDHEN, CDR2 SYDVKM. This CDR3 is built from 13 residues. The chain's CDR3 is CASTGAGLHEQYF. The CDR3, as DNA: TGTGCCAGCACCGGAGCGGGTCTCCACGAGCAGTACTTC.

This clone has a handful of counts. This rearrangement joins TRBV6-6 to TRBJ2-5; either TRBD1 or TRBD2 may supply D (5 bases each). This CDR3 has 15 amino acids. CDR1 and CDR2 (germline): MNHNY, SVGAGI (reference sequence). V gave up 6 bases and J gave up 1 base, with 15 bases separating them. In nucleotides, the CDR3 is TGTGCCAGCAGCCAGGGAGAGGGAGCCCAAGAGACCCAGTACTTC. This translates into CASSQGEGAQETQYF.